The entry below describes one TCR beta chain. Taking its sample share into account, this clonotype is medium-sized (0.01 to 0.1%). The specificity of this receptor is unknown. Base-call qualities are not available, and no considerably larger clone is one nucleotide away. This entry is derived from a study of beta chain bispecific antibodies for T cell cancers (dated by TCRdb to about 2021). For context, the study as a whole: Healthy donor T cells were cocultured with T cell leukemia lines and bispecific antibodies, then TRBV sequencing of surviving cells measured the depletion of each TRBV family. On the cell surface, TRBV12 (TRBV12-3) was expressed by Jurkat cells, whereas TRBV5-5 was expressed by HPB-ALL cells. General conclusions and limits of the study: Relative to anti-CD19, anti-TRBV12 exposure cut the share of total TRBV signal from TRBV12-3 by roughly 99%, while TRBV12-4 dropped by 35% to 40%, which was not significant. Apart from the targeted and closely related genes, all other TRBV family members appeared unaffected by the TRBV-directed bispecific antibodies. Cross-reactivity of the anti-TRBV5-5 antibody with TRBV5-6 was attributed to high sequence similarity between the two genes. Every sequenced sample contained a mix of leukemia cell line cells and normal T cells, and most targeted TRBV signal came from the leukemia cells rather than from the normal T cells.

From a lookup of the germline V gene, CDR1 and CDR2 are MNHEY and SVGAGI. Counted from cysteine to phenylalanine, this CDR3 has 14 amino acids. Kept here is only the CDR3 DNA, which spans 42 bases and is read in frame from base 1. Germline trimming amounts to 7 bases on V and 1 base on J, with 6 as the count of junction bases outside the gene matches. The libraries included unique molecular identifier barcodes, and the barcodes were used to quantify clonotypes. Qiagen AllPrep DNA/RNA Micro kits were used to isolate total RNA, and an Agilent TapeStation was used to check RNA quality. TCR beta libraries were built by 5' RACE: cDNA synthesis followed by two PCR steps using TCR beta constant-region gene-specific primers. Sequencing of the TCR beta libraries was done on an Illumina MiSeq platform. Concerning the study's data processing: MIGEC, MiXCR and VDJtools were used to process the reads. The frequency of each clonotype was calculated as the fraction of all unique molecular identifiers in the sample that belonged to that clonotype. Nonfunctional TRBV genes classified in IMGT as pseudogenes or open reading frames, for example TRBV1, TRBV12-1 and TRBV21, were left out. TCRdb's own reprocessing of the public reads used fastp at Q25 and MiXCR and kept productive beta chains. One record per CDR3 amino acid sequence lists the most common genes and DNA. TCRdb's processing, not the study's, gives the V and J calls here. This sample gives about 20,000 distinct CDR3 sequences in total; 2% to 2.5% of them show up just once. The ten largest clones capture 5.2% of the sample.

The sample's treatment or condition label is to be understood as: alpha-V12: anti-TRBV12 scFv linked to anti-CD3 scFv. T cells were expanded from blood mononuclear cells for around three days using either anti-CD3 antibody OKT3 or CD3/CD28 Dynabeads. The anti-TRBV12 bispecific sample came from a coculture of Jurkat leukemia cells with normal T cells, compared against an anti-CD19 bispecific control coculture. Expanded T cells were maintained in RPMI 1640 supplemented with about 10% fetal bovine serum, recombinant human IL-2 (around 94 IU/ml) and IL-7 (about 5 ng/ml). For cocultures, some 50,000 normal T cells were combined with some 50,000 target cells and bispecific antibody in approximately 0.1 mL and incubated for 17 hours at 37 degrees C. Every bispecific antibody was made of two single-chain variable fragments expressed in a single-chain diabody format with a His tag. Effector T cells came from healthy human donors; peripheral blood mononuclear cells were isolated from leukapheresis samples by Ficoll density gradient centrifugation.

This chain joins TRBV6-5 to TRBJ1-2; TRBD1 aligns with 7 central bases. This sequence originates from a human donor in good health. Some clones in this sample may be carry-over from other donors' samples. The material sequenced was healthy donor T cells cultured with leukemia cells, taken from a culture containing a bispecific antibody targeting TCR Vbeta12. The CDR3 region reads CASNEGQSNYGYTF. The nucleotide sequence is TGTGCCAGCAACGAGGGACAGAGTAACTATGGCTACACCTTC.